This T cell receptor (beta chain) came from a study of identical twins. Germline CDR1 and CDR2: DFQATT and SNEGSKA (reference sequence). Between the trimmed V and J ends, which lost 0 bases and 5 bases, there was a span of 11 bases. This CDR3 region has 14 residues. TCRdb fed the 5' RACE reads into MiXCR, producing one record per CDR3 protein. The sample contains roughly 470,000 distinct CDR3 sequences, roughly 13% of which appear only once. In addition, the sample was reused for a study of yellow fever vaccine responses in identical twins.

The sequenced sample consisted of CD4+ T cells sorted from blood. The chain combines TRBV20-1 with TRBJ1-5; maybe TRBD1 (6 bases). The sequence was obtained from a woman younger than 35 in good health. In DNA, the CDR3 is TGCAGTGCTAGAGAGGGGGCTGGATATCAGCCCCAGCATTTT. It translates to CSAREGAGYQPQHF.